The entry below describes one TCR beta chain. A single count supports this clone. The antigen it binds to is not known. One base away there is no much larger clone; base qualities are not given. The identical CDR3 is also encoded by other nucleotide sequences in the sample. These data belong to a study of shared clonotypes between healthy human individuals (dated by TCRdb to about 2020). The study in broad terms: A few men and a couple of women, aged 18 to 49 years, made up the cohort. The study deeply sequenced blood TCR repertoires of five healthy adults to estimate repertoire size and the extent of clonotype sharing between individuals. Per donor, leukapheresis produced somewhere between about 0.94 and 8.9 billion PBMCs. Different laboratories and diverse techniques were used to prepare libraries and sequence TCR repertoires, to increase sequencing depth and limit assay-specific biases. For each donor, CD4 naive and CD4 memory were each run on three plates, CD8 naive on two plates, and CD8 memory on one plate.

For the CD8 naive samples, CD45RO-negative cells were positively selected for CCR7, yielding a CD45RA+CCR7+ population from which TemRA cells were excluded. The donors were healthy, HIV-negative adults with no recently reported acute infections or vaccinations. All donors were Caucasian adults living in Nashville, Tennessee, USA. Blood was obtained by leukapheresis, after which PBMCs were separated by Ficoll-Histopaque density gradient centrifugation and cryopreserved in liquid nitrogen vapor phase. Purity and quantity of every magnetically sorted T cell population were checked by analytical flow cytometry. Genomic DNA was isolated from each sorted fraction and quantified by UV absorbance on a Nanodrop 2000c. Overall study outcomes, separate from this receptor: Pairwise subsampling indicated that sequencing depth was expected to affect the degree of clonotype sharing among donors. Naive subsets generally had larger estimated clonotype richness than memory subsets did. Compared with non-shared clonotypes, the clonotypes found in all four sorted-subset donors had higher generation probabilities. Only blood was sampled, and tissue TCR repertoires likely differ from those in blood. Because the study included only a small number of donors, the genetic and exposure-history diversity represented was limited. Rarefaction of sorted-subset datasets indicated incomplete sequencing despite the large sequencing depth. Roughly 5.2% of naive CD4, roughly 3.5% of naive CD8, about 2.1% of memory CD4, and 0.35% to 0.4% of memory CD8 clonotypes were shared across a handful of donors.

TCR CDR3 regions were amplified from genomic DNA by multiplex PCR using the deep immunoSEQ assay. Genomic DNA extracted from each cell subset was distributed evenly over all wells of several immunoSEQ 96-well plates, and each plate served as one replicate. For sorted subsets, about 200 ng genomic DNA, equal to about 30,000 T cell genomes, was loaded into each replicate PCR. Purified libraries were quantified with a Qubit 3.0 fluorometer, sized on a Bioanalyzer 2100, and re-quantified with the KAPA Library Quantification kit. A separate single-read 150-cycle Illumina NextSeq 550 flow cell was used to sequence each immunoSEQ 96-well plate. The original pipeline was this. Because only junctional sequences without quality scores were contained in the immunoSEQ output, filtering matching that applied to full-length reads could not be performed. To assign V/J genes and CDR3, sequences were annotated against IMGT germline references using PyIR, a Python wrapper for IgBLAST v1.9. Reads were removed for weak V/J assignments (E-value above 1e-6), missing CDR3, stop codons, out-of-frame junctions, or ambiguous translated residues. V3J clonotypes were defined as sequences sharing an identical inferred V gene, J gene, and CDR3 amino acid sequence. The percentage overlap between two repertoires was calculated by dividing the number of shared unique clonotypes by the size of the smaller repertoire. RTK rarefaction, the Chao1 estimator, and Recon v2.1 estimates of unobserved clonotypes were used to assess repertoire richness. Generation probabilities were computed with OLGA for all TCRbeta clonotypes obtained by the gDNA method from several donors. What TCRdb holds here is the immuneACCESS table cut down to in-frame rearrangements. Part of the clones is not present; checked against another copy, under half of the missing clones reflect an unresolved V gene, and the others are unexplained. For V, J and clone size, that table is used; D and trimming come from the DNA. The sample records hundreds of thousands of clones, approximately 96% of which are singletons. The ten largest clones represent roughly 0.12% of the sample.

This TCR was sampled from a woman between 25 and 40 years old in good health. The specimen was naive CD8+ T cells sorted from blood. This sample's cell subset or site label indicates: CD45RA+CCR7+.

The DNA is TGCGCCAGCAGCTTGGATACGCAGTATTTT. The encoded protein is CASSLDTQYF. Rearrangement joined TRBV5-1 to TRBJ2-3; no confident D gene assignment can be made. The CDR3 measures 10 amino acids from cysteine to phenylalanine. The retained sequence is limited to the CDR3, 30 bases, with the frame set at the first base. The V end loses 0 bases and the J end loses 7 bases, and a stretch of 0 bases separates them. Via the germline V gene, CDR1 is SGHRS and CDR2 YFSETQ.